This T cell receptor (beta chain) was sequenced for a study of T cell responses to AZD1222 COVID-19 vaccine. Study-wide background: It was second doses at about 4 or about 12 weeks that were pooled.

With regard to this clone: Its antigen is unknown.

TCRdb's table, derived via immunoSEQ multiplex PCR, lists solely in-frame clones and lacks some. Of approximately 80,000 clones in the sample, 80% to 90% are singletons; the top ten hold 30% to 40%. Germline lookup yields CDR1 SQVTM and CDR2 ANQGSEA. After removal of 7 bases from V and 5 bases from J, the junction contained 10 bases not matched to a gene. The CDR3 is 13 residues long. Overall study findings and caveats: Following two doses of AZD1222, Spike-specific TCR breadth and depth rose. Within unmutated variant regions lay the reported targets of nearly half of spike-specific TCRs. Along spike, vaccine-associated CD4 TCRs were found throughout, with dominance at 160-218 and 743-854.

The sequenced sample was peripheral blood, obtained on day 0 of AZD1222 vaccination. The sequence came from an adult in good health. The genes are TRBV29-1 and TRBJ1-2; 7 bases match TRBD1. The CDR3 is CSAGDRTKYGYTF. The CDR3 nucleotides are TGCAGCGCAGGGGACAGAACAAAATATGGCTACACCTTC.